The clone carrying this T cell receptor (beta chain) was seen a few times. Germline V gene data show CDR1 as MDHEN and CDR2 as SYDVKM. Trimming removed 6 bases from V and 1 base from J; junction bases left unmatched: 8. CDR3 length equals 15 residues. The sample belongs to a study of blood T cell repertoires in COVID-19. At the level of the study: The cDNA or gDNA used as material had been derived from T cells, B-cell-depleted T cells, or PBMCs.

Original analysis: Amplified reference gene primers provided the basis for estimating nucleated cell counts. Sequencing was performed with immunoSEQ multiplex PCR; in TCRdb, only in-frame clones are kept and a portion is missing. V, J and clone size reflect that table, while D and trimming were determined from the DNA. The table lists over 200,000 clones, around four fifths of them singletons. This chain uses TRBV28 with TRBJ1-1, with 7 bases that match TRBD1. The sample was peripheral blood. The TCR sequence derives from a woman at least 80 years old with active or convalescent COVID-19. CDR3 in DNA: TGTGCCAGCAGGCCCGTGGGACAGTGGAACACTGAAGCTTTCTTT. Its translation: CASRPVGQWNTEAFF. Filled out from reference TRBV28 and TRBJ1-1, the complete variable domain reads DVKVTQSSRYLVKRTGEKVFLECVQDMDHENMFWYRQDPGLGLRLIYFSYDVKMKEKGDIPEGYSVSREKKERFSLILESASTNQTSMYLCASRPVGQWNTEAFFGQGTRLTVV.